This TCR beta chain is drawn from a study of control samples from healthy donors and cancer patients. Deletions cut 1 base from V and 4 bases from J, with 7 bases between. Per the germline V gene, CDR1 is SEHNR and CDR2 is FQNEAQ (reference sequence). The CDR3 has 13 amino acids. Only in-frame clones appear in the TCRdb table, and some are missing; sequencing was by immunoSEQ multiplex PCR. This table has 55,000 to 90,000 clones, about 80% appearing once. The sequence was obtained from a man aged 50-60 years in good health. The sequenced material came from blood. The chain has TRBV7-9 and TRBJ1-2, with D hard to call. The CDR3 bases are TGTGCCAGCAGCTTAGTTGCAGGCTATGGCTACACCTTC. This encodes CASSLVAGYGYTF.